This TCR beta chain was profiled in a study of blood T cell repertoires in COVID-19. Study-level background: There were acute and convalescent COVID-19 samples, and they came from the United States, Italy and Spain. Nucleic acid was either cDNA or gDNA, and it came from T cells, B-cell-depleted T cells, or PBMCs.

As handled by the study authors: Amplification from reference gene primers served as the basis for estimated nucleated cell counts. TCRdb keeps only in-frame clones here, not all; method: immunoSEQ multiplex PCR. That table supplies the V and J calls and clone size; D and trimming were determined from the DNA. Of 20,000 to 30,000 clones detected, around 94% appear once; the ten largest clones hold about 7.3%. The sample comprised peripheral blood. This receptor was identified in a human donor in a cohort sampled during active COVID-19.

The CDR3 nucleotides are TGTGCCAGCAGCGGGGCCGGGACAGGGCTTCTCGACGGTGAAGCTTTCTTT. The encoded protein is CASSGAGTGLLDGEAFF. J is TRBJ1-1 and V is TRBV5-4, with TRBD1 matching 9 bases. Germline CDR1 is SGHNT and CDR2 is YYREEE (reference sequence). V lost 4 bases and J lost 7; bases outside the gene matches: 17. The CDR3 is 17 residues long.